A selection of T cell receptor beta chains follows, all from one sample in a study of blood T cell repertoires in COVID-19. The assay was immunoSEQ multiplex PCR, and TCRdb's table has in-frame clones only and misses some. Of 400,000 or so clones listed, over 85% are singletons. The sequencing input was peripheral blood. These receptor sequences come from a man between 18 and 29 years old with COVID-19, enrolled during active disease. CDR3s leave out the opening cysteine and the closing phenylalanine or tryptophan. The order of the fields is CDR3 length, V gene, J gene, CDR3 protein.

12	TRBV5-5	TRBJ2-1	ASSLGLDNNEQF
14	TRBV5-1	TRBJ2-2	ASSFTGGAGTGELF
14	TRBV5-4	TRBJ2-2	ASSGADRTTTGELF
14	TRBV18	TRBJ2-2	ASSPTTGTNTGELF
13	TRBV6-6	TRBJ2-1	ASTPAGSSYNEQF
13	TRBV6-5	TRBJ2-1	ASRTAGGTYNEQF
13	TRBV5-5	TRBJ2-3	ASSLHPGRADTQY
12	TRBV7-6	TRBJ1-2	ASSPRGSNYGYT
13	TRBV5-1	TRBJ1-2	ASSFGTGGSYGYT
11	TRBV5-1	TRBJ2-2	ASSSGGRGELF
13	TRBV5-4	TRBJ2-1	ASSLAGLDYNEQF
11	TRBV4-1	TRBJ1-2	ASSQDHNYGYT
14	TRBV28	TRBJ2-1	AGTGNGIPIDNEQF
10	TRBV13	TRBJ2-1	ASSGGVNEQF
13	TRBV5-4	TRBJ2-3	ASSLASGSTDTQY
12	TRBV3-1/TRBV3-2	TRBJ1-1	ASSRDRVVTEAF
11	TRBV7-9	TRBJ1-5	ASSSGVNQPQH
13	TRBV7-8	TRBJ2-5	ASSPRTGHQETQY
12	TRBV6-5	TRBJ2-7	ASSYGASTYEQY
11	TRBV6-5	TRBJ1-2	ASSPGQGSGYT
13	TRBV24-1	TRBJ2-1	ATSDPTGDYNEQF
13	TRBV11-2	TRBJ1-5	ASSLGSRSNQPQH
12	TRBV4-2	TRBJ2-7	ASSQALGRYEQY
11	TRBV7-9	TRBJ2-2	ARTGGGTGELF
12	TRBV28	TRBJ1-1	ASSSDRMYTEAF
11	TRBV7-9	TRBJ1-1	ASSTKTGGNAF
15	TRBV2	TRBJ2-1	ASLRDRSLSSYNEQF
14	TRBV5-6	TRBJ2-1	ASSPRRAGPYNEQF
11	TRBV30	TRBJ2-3	AWMGLSPGTQY
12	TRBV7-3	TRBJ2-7	ASSFGTGSYEQY
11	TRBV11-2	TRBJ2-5	ASAGTDQETQY
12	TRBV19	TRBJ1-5	ASRPSGARKPQH
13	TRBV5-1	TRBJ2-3	ASSVTSGSTDTQY
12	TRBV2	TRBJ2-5	ASKKGDSKETQY